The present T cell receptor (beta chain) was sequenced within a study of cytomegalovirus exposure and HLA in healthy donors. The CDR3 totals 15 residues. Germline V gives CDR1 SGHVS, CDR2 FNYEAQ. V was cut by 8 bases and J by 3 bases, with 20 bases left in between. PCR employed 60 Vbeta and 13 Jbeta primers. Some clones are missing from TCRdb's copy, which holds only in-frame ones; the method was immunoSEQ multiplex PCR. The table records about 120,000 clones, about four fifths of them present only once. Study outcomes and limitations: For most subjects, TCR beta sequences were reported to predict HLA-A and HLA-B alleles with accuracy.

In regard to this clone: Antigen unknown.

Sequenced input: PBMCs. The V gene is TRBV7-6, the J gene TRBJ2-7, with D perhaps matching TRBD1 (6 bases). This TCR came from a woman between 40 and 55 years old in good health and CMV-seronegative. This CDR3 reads CASSGPPLGGYEQYF. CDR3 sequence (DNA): TGTGCCAGCTCCGGGCCTCCCCTAGGGGGCTACGAGCAGTACTTC.